This T cell receptor beta chain was sequenced in a study of cytomegalovirus exposure and HLA in healthy donors. Study-wide points: Confirmation in vitro established that a few CMV-associated chains were specific for CMV antigens.

To note about this clone: Its antigen is unknown.

Germline V gene sequence: CDR1 ENHRY, CDR2 SYGVKD. V was pared by 2 bases and J by 5 bases, with 2 bases of the junction left unmatched. The CDR3 runs to 13 residues. Primers for the PCR totalled 60 Vbeta and 13 Jbeta. Assay: immunoSEQ multiplex PCR; the TCRdb copy retains only in-frame clones and omits some. The sample includes about 150,000 clones, around 80% of them seen just once. This TCR was sampled from a woman aged 25 to 39 in good health and CMV-seronegative. The sequencing input was PBMCs. The chain employs TRBV10-3 and TRBJ2-5; 7 bases are a match to TRBD2. CDR3 protein: CAISETSVETQYF. CDR3 bases: TGTGCCATCAGTGAGACTAGCGTTGAGACCCAGTACTTC.